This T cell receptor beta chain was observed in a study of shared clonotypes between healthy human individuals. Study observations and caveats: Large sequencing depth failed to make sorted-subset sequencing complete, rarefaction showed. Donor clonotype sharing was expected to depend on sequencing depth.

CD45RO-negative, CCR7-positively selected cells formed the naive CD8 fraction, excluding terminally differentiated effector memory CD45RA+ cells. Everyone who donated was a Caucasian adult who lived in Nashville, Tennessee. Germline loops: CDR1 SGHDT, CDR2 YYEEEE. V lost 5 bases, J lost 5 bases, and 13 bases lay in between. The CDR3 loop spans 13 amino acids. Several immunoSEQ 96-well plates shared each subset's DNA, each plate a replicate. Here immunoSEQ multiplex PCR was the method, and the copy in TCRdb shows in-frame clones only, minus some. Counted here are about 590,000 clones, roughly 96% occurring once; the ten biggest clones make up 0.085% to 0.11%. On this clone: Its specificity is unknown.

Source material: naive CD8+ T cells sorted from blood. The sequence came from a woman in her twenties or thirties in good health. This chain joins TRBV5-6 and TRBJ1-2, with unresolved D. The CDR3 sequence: CASSRGGVYGYTF. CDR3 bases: TGTGCCAGCAGTAGAGGCGGGGTATATGGCTACACCTTC. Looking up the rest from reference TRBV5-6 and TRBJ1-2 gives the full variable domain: DAGVTQSPTHLIKTRGQQVTLRCSPKSGHDTVSWYQQALGQGPQFIFQYYEEEERQRGNFPDRFSGHQFPNYSSELNVNALLLGDSALYLCASSRGGVYGYTFGSGTRLTVV.